Listed below are T cell receptor beta chains from one sample, sequenced in a study of T cell changes during pregnancy in multiple sclerosis. Repertoires were generated with immunoSEQ multiplex PCR, while TCRdb's copy carries only in-frame clones and drops some. The sample has 55,000 to 70,000 clones, about 93% seen once. Here the sequenced sample was CD4+ T cells from peripheral blood mononuclear cells, taken after pregnancy. Source of these receptors: a female donor with multiple sclerosis, enrolled in a pregnancy study. The CDR3 runs from the conserved cysteine through the conserved F or W. The D gene is left open where the match is weak. Where a row states a size, it is once, few, many or the class of an expanded clone; other rows omit it.

V gene,D gene,clone size,J gene,CDR3 DNA,CDR3 protein
TRBV6-5,TRBD1,.,TRBJ1-6,TGTGCCAGCAGTTACTCAGCCGGACAGGGGTTTTCACCCCTCCACTTT,CASSYSAGQGFSPLHF
TRBV18,.,.,TRBJ1-2,TGTGCCAGCTCACTTGGCAGCTATGGCTACACCTTC,CASSLGSYGYTF
TRBV5-1,.,.,TRBJ2-2,TGCGCCAGCAGCGGACAGCCGAACACCGGGGAGCTGTTTTTT,CASSGQPNTGELFF
TRBV27,TRBD2,.,TRBJ2-1,TGTGCCAGCAGTGACCCGGGACTAGCGCTTTACAATGAGCAGTTCTTC,CASSDPGLALYNEQFF
TRBV12-5,TRBD1,.,TRBJ2-3,TGTGCTAGTGGACGGGACAGGGCAGAGTATTTT,CASGRDRAEYF
TRBV5-4,TRBD1,.,TRBJ1-3,TGTGCCAGCAGCACCGGACAGGGTAACAGAAACACCATATATTTT,CASSTGQGNRNTIYF
TRBV19,.,.,TRBJ1-1,TGTGCCAGTAGTACCCGGTATGGAGCTTTCTTT,CASSTRYGAFF
TRBV5-1,.,few,TRBJ1-3,TGCGCCAGCAGCTTGGGGGTTCGGGTTCCTGGAAACACCATATATTTT,CASSLGVRVPGNTIYF
TRBV5-1,.,.,TRBJ1-1,TGCGCCAGCAGCTTGTTGCCGGACGTTGTGGCAGGGGCGACAAAGGGAGCTTTCTTT,CASSLLPDVVAGATKGAFF
TRBV6-6,TRBD1,.,TRBJ1-5,TGTGCCAGCAGTTACTCAGGGGGCGGCAATCAGCCCCAGCATTTT,CASSYSGGGNQPQHF
TRBV5-1,TRBD1,.,TRBJ2-4,TGCGCCAGCAGCTCTGAGGACAGGGATGAGGACATTCAGTACTTC,CASSSEDRDEDIQYF
TRBV7-3,.,.,TRBJ2-7,TGTGCCAGCAGCTTGAACAGGGGAGGCGAGCAGTACTTC,CASSLNRGGEQYF
TRBV27,TRBD2,.,TRBJ2-3,TGTGCCAGCAGTGGGTGGGGGGGTGGAACAGATACGCAGTATTTT,CASSGWGGGTDTQYF
TRBV7-2,.,.,TRBJ2-1,TGTGCCAGCAGCTCCCGACAGAAGAGTTTGAATGAGCAGTTCTTC,CASSSRQKSLNEQFF
TRBV5-1,TRBD1,.,TRBJ2-3,TGCGCCAGCAGCCCGACAGGGGGCGCAGATACGCAGTATTTT,CASSPTGGADTQYF
TRBV5-4,.,.,TRBJ2-1,TGTGCCAGCAGCCGGAGTGGGTCGTCGCAGTTCTTC,CASSRSGSSQFF
TRBV7-6,TRBD1,.,TRBJ2-3,TGTGCCAGCAGCACAAATCAGGGGGCTGGCACAGATACGCAGTATTTT,CASSTNQGAGTDTQYF
TRBV5-1,.,.,TRBJ2-5,TGCGCCAGCGGACACCAGGGGTCTCAAGAGACCCAGTACTTC,CASGHQGSQETQYF
TRBV5-1,.,.,TRBJ1-1,TGCGCCAGCAGCTTGGGGGGCAGTTTGAACACTGAAGCTTTCTTT,CASSLGGSLNTEAFF
TRBV7-8,TRBD1,.,TRBJ2-7,TGTGCCAGCAGCCCTCGGACAGGGGACGGCTACGAGCAGTACTTC,CASSPRTGDGYEQYF
TRBV29-1,TRBD2,.,TRBJ2-1,TGCAGCGCGTGGACTAGCTTGGGGAATGAGCAGTTCTTC,CSAWTSLGNEQFF
TRBV5-3,.,.,TRBJ2-7,TGTGCCAGAAGCTTGCTAGGACAGAACTACGAGCAGTACTTC,CARSLLGQNYEQYF
TRBV30,TRBD1,once,TRBJ1-4,TGTGCCTGGACCGGACAGGGGGTTTGGAAACTGTTTTTT,CAWTGQGVWKLFF
TRBV29-1,TRBD1,.,TRBJ1-2,TGCAGCTCACAGGGGGCATCGGGCTACACCTTC,CSSQGASGYTF
TRBV9,TRBD2,.,TRBJ2-1,TGTGCCAGCAGCGTAGAGGGTAGCGGGCCCTACAATGAGCAGTTCTTC,CASSVEGSGPYNEQFF
TRBV5-6,TRBD2,once,TRBJ2-1,TGTGCCAGCAGCCGGTTGGGGCTAGCGGGAGACAATGAGCAGTTCTTC,CASSRLGLAGDNEQFF
TRBV18,TRBD2,.,TRBJ2-1,TGTGCCAGCTCCGGGACTAGCGACAATGAGCAGTTCTTC,CASSGTSDNEQFF
TRBV28,TRBD1,.,TRBJ2-3,TGTGCCAGCAGTTTACCTTACAGGGGACCCAGGGCAGATACGCAGTATTTT,CASSLPYRGPRADTQYF
TRBV6-6,.,.,TRBJ2-7,TGTGCCAGCAGTTCGACTACACCCGAGCAGTACTTC,CASSSTTPEQYF
TRBV5-1,TRBD1,.,TRBJ1-1,TGCGCCAGCAGCTTGAGCCCAGGGGGACGAACTGAAGCTTTCTTT,CASSLSPGGRTEAFF
TRBV15,.,.,TRBJ1-2,TGTGCCACCAGCAGAAAAACAGGTCACTATGGCTACACCTTC,CATSRKTGHYGYTF
TRBV10-3,TRBD1,once,TRBJ1-3,TGTGCCATCAAAGGACAGGGGGAGACTGGAAACACCATATATTTT,CAIKGQGETGNTIYF
TRBV5-1,TRBD2,.,TRBJ2-5,TGCGCCAGCAGCACCCGACTAGCCGTGGAGACCCAGTACTTC,CASSTRLAVETQYF
TRBV5-1,.,.,TRBJ2-2,TGCGCCAGCAGCTCCTCTTTGGCCAGCACCGGGGAGCTGTTTTTT,CASSSSLASTGELFF
TRBV14,.,once,TRBJ2-1,TGTGCCAGCAGCCAAGATGTGAGCAATGAGCAGTTCTTC,CASSQDVSNEQFF
TRBV5-6,TRBD1,.,TRBJ1-2,TGTGCCAGCAGCCCGACAGGGTTGGATGGCTACACCTTC,CASSPTGLDGYTF
TRBV14,.,.,TRBJ1-3,TGTGCCAGCAGCCAAGAGGGGCGGGGGCCTGGAAACACCATATATTTT,CASSQEGRGPGNTIYF
TRBV11-2,TRBD1,.,TRBJ1-1,TGTGCCAGCAGCTTAGATCGAGTTACAGGGGGACGGGCTGAAGCTTTCTTT,CASSLDRVTGGRAEAFF
TRBV27,.,.,TRBJ2-7,TGTGCCAGCAGTTTTTCGGGGGGCGGCCCTGGCGAGCAGTACTTC,CASSFSGGGPGEQYF
TRBV5-8,.,.,TRBJ2-3,TGTGCCAGCGACTATCTCACAGATACGCAGTATTTT,CASDYLTDTQYF
TRBV2,TRBD2,.,TRBJ2-7,TGTGCCAGCAGTGAAGAGCGGGAGTCCTACGAGCAGTACTTC,CASSEERESYEQYF
TRBV7-8,.,.,TRBJ1-4,TGTGCCAGCAGCCTCGGAGTAAATGAAAAACTGTTTTTT,CASSLGVNEKLFF
TRBV19,TRBD1,.,TRBJ1-5,TGTGCCAGTAGTATGACAGGGGGTAATGATCAGCCCCAGCATTTT,CASSMTGGNDQPQHF
TRBV29-1,TRBD1,.,TRBJ2-7,TGCAGCGTTAGGGTGACAGGGAACTACGAGCAGTACTTC,CSVRVTGNYEQYF
TRBV7-9,.,.,TRBJ1-5,TGTGCCAGCAGCGGGCGCAATCAGCCCCAGCATTTT,CASSGRNQPQHF
TRBV9,TRBD2,.,TRBJ2-1,TGTGCCAGCAGCGTAGTAGGGACTAGCGCGCACAATGAGCAGTTCTTC,CASSVVGTSAHNEQFF
TRBV5-1,.,.,TRBJ2-3,TGCGCCAGCAGCTGGCGGGACAGCCTCACAGATACGCAGTATTTT,CASSWRDSLTDTQYF
TRBV19,TRBD1,few,TRBJ2-7,TGTGCCAGTAGTACACAGGGGGCGCAAACCTACGAGCAGTACTTC,CASSTQGAQTYEQYF
TRBV29-1,.,.,TRBJ2-3,TGCAGCGTTGATAGCGGCACAGATACGCAGTATTTT,CSVDSGTDTQYF
TRBV9,TRBD1,.,TRBJ1-3,TGTGCCAGCAGCGTAGAGGGGGCATTGAACACCATATATTTT,CASSVEGALNTIYF
TRBV6-6,.,.,TRBJ1-1,TGTGCCAGCAGTTACCGAGCAGAGCCAGGGTTGTCTGAAGCTTTCTTT,CASSYRAEPGLSEAFF
TRBV29-1,.,.,TRBJ2-5,TGCAGCGTTGAAGTTGGGGGAGGAGGGGTCGAGACCCAGTACTTC,CSVEVGGGGVETQYF
TRBV28,TRBD1,.,TRBJ2-5,TGTGCCAGCACCCCCCCCCAGGGGGCCCAAGAGACCCAGTACTTC,CASTPPQGAQETQYF
TRBV5-1,TRBD2,.,TRBJ2-7,TGCGCCAGCAGCTTGCAAGCGGGAGGGCCCGACGAGCAGTACTTC,CASSLQAGGPDEQYF
TRBV9,.,.,TRBJ1-2,TGTGCCAGCAGCGCCTCTGGGACAAGGATGCACACCTTC,CASSASGTRMHTF